These T cell receptor beta chains were read from a single sample in a study of identical twins. TCRdb called the 5' RACE reads again in MiXCR, with one record for every CDR3 protein. The data hold some 320,000 distinct CDR3 sequences, with approximately 13% observed a single time. These data also formed part of another study, on yellow fever vaccine responses in identical twins.

The sample consisted of CD8+ T cells sorted from blood. These TCRs come from a woman between 18 and 29 years old in good health. Both conserved end residues are trimmed from each CDR3.

TRBV11-2,TRBJ2-2,ASPTETGELF
TRBV28,TRBJ2-2,ASSLSGLVLGLAGNTGELF
TRBV4-1,TRBJ2-7,ASSRGVAEGYEQY
TRBV28,TRBJ2-7,ASSSEELTYEQY
TRBV7-3,TRBJ2-2,ASSSGLAGPGELF
TRBV5-1,TRBJ2-3,ASSLHAPSADTQY
TRBV12-3/TRBV12-4,TRBJ2-2,ASSLDAGELF
TRBV5-1,TRBJ2-7,ASSPHHIAGGPAEQY
TRBV10-2,TRBJ2-3,ASIRTGTPGPDTQY
TRBV4-1,TRBJ1-4,ASSLVRGGAVTNEKLF
TRBV5-5,TRBJ2-4,ASSLARLLAKNIQY